This T cell receptor beta chain was recorded in a study of T cells after yellow fever vaccination. 5'RACE template switching produced TCR cDNA carrying a universal primer site and UMIs. Each CDR3 protein is one row after TCRdb ran MiXCR on the 5' RACE reads. The sample has 350,000 to 550,000 distinct CDR3 sequences; over 15% are singletons. The table lists this clonotype with a few counts. CDR3 length equals 13 residues. The V end lost 2 bases, the J end lost 7 bases, and 11 bases lay between the germline ends. CDR1 is SGHVS and CDR2 is FNYEAQ in the germline V gene. The origin of this receptor is a young man who received the YFV17D yellow fever vaccine. V gene TRBV7-6 combines with J gene TRBJ1-2; D not certain. Source: PBMCs, taken before the yellow fever booster vaccination. The CDR3 protein is CASSLYGEGGYTF. The DNA of the CDR3 is TGTGCCAGCAGCTTATACGGCGAGGGTGGCTACACCTTC.